The clone carrying this T cell receptor beta chain showed up just a few times. These data are taken from a study of blood T cells in healthy people across ages. Per germline, CDR1 LNHNV and CDR2 YYDKDF (reference sequence). V lost 9 bases and J 6 bases, leaving 20 bases between the germline ends. The CDR3 length is 14 residues. Then a second PCR, running roughly 7 to 11 cycles, was carried out with a sample-barcoded 5' primer and a J-beta primer mix. TCRdb passed the 5' RACE reads through MiXCR, listing each CDR3 protein once. The sample yields about 320,000 distinct CDR3 sequences, roughly a quarter seen once.

Specimen: blood. This receptor was identified in a woman aged 70-85 years in good health. The chain is built from TRBV15 and TRBJ1-1; no definite D call. The CDR3 bases are TGTGCCACAGCCCAAATTAGAGGAACAGCTGAAGCTTTCTTT. Translation gives CATAQIRGTAEAFF.